The entry below gives a single T cell receptor beta chain sequence along with its context. Its specificity is unknown. This record comes from a study of cytomegalovirus exposure and HLA in healthy donors. Deletions cut 7 bases from V and 1 base from J, with 14 bases between. The germline gives CDR1 MNHNS, CDR2 SASEGT. This CDR3 is 14 amino acids long. PCR was performed using 60 Vbeta and 13 Jbeta primers. Here immunoSEQ multiplex PCR was the method, and the copy in TCRdb shows in-frame clones only, minus some. Among 110,000 or so clones listed, 65% to 75% were seen once. Points from the study as a whole: The study had only CMV serostatus as immune exposure information.

Every donor was a healthy person donating bone marrow. The J gene is TRBJ2-7, the V gene TRBV6-1; the D gene is possibly TRBD1 (5 bases). The TCR was taken from a woman between 50 and 59 years old in good health and CMV-seropositive. The sample consisted of PBMCs. CDR3 protein: CASKVGAASYEQYF. CDR3 coding DNA: TGTGCCAGCAAGGTAGGGGCCGCTTCCTACGAGCAGTACTTC.